Described below is a single TCR beta chain sequence and its context. Its specificity is unknown. Assay used: immunoSEQ multiplex PCR; TCRdb lists only in-frame clones, some missing. The repertoire holds 150,000 to 200,000 clones, roughly 94% seen once, with 0.64% in the top ten. The source of the sample is a study of T cell responses to AZD1222 COVID-19 vaccine. Study results and caveats: It was only a handful of AZD1222 recipients who were seropositive at baseline.

CDR1 is SGHKS, CDR2 YYEKEE, per germline (reference sequence). This CDR3 spans 12 amino acids. The V and J ends lost 4 bases and 3 bases respectively, with 8 bases between them. This sample comprised peripheral blood, obtained on day 0 of AZD1222 vaccination. The source of this sequence is an adult in good health. V gene TRBV5-5 combines with J gene TRBJ2-7; tentative D call: TRBD2 (5 bases). The CDR3 region is CASSLDFYEQYF. In DNA, the CDR3 is TGTGCCAGCAGCCTGGACTTCTACGAGCAGTACTTC.